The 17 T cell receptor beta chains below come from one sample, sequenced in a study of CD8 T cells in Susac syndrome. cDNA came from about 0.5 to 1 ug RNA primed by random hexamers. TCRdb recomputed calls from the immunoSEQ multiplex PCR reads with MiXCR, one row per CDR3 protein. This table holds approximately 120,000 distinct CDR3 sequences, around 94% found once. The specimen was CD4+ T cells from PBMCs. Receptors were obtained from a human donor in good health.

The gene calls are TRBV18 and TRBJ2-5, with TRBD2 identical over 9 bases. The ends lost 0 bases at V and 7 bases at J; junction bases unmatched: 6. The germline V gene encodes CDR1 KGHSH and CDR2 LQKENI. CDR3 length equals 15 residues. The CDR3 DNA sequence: TGTGCCAGCTCACCACCTAGCGGGAGCCGTCGGACCCAGTACTTC. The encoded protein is CASSPPSGSRRTQYF.

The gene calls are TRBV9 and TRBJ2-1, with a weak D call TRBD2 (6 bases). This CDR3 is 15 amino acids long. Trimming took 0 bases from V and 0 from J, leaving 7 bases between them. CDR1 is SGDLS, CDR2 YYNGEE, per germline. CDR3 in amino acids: CASSVVGSSYNEQFF. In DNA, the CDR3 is TGTGCCAGCAGCGTAGTCGGGAGCTCCTACAATGAGCAGTTCTTC.

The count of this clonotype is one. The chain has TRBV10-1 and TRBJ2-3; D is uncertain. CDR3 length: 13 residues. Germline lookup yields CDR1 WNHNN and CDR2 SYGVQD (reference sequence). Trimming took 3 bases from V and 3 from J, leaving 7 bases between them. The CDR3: CASSDDPTDTQYF. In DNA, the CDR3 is TGCGCCAGCAGTGACGATCCAACAGATACGCAGTATTTT.

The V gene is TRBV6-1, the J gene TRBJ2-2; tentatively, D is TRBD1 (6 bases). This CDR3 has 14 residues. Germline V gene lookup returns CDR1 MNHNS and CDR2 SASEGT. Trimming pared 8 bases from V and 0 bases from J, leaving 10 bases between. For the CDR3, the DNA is TGTGCCAGCCCTACAGGGACGAACACCGGGGAGCTGTTTTTT. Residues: CASPTGTNTGELFF.

In DNA form, the CDR3 reads TGTGCCAGCAGTGCGGGACTGAGCTACAATGAGCAGTTCTTC. It yields the protein CASSAGLSYNEQFF. J is TRBJ2-1 and V is TRBV6-2 or TRBV6-3, with D tentatively TRBD2 (6 bases). CDR3 length: 14 residues. The germline gives CDR1 MNHEY, CDR2 SVGEGT. V was pared by 5 bases and J by 3 bases, with 11 bases between.

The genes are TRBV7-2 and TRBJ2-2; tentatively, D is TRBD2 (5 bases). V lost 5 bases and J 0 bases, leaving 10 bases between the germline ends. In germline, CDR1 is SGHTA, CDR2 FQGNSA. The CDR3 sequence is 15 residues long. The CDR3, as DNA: TGTGCCAGCAGCCTCCTACTAGCGAACACCGGGGAGCTGTTTTTT. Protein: CASSLLLANTGELFF.

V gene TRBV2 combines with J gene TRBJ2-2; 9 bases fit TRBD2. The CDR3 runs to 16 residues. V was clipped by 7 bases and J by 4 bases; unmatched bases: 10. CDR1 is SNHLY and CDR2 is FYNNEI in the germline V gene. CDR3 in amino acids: CASTRTSDTGTGELFF. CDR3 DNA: TGTGCCAGCACTCGGACTAGCGATACGGGCACCGGGGAGCTGTTTTTT.

The CDR3 here is CASTPITVYNEQFF. CDR3 coding DNA: TGTGCCAGCACCCCAATAACGGTATACAATGAGCAGTTCTTC. V usage is TRBV14 and J usage is TRBJ2-1; D not certain. The CDR3 runs to 14 residues. Germline CDR1 reads SGHDN; CDR2 reads FVKESK. The V end lost 7 bases, the J end lost 4 bases, and 14 bases lay between the germline ends.

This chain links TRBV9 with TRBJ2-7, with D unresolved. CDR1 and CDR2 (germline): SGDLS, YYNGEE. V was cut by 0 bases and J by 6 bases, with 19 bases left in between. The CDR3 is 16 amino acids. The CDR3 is CASSVEPPPRVCEQYF. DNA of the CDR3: TGTGCCAGCAGCGTAGAGCCCCCTCCCAGAGTCTGCGAGCAGTACTTC.

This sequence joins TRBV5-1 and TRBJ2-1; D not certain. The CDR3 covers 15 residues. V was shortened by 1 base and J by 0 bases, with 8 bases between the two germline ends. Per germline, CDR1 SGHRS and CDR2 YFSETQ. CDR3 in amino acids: CASSLYSSSYNEQFF. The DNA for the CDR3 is TGCGCCAGCAGCTTGTACTCGAGCTCCTACAATGAGCAGTTCTTC.

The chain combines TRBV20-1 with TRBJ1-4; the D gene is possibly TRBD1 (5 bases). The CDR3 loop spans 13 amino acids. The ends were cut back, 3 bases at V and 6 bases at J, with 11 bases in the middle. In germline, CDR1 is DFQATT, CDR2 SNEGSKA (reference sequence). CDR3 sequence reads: CSASSGGDEKLFF. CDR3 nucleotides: TGCAGTGCTAGTAGCGGGGGGGATGAAAAACTGTTTTTT.

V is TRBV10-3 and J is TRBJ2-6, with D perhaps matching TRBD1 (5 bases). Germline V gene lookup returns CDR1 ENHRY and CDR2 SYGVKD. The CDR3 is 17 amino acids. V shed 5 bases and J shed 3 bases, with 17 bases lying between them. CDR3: CAISPTSGKNGANVLTF. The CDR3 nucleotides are TGTGCCATCAGTCCAACCTCAGGGAAAAATGGGGCCAACGTCCTGACTTTC.

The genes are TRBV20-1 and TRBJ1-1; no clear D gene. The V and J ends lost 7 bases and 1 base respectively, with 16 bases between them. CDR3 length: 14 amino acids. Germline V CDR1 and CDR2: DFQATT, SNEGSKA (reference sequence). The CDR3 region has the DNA TGCAGTGGTACCCAGAGGCATACGAACACTGAAGCTTTCTTT. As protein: CSGTQRHTNTEAFF.

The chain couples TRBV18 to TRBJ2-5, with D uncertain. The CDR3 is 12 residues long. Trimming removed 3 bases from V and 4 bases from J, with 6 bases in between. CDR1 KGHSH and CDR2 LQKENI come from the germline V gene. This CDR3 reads CASSPQRETQYF. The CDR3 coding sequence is TGTGCCAGCTCACCGCAGAGAGAGACCCAGTACTTC.

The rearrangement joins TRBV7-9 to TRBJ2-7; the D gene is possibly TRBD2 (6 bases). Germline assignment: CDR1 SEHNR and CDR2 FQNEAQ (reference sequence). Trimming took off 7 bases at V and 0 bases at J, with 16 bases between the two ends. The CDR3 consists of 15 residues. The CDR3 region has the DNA TGTGCCAGCATCCCACGGGCGGGAAGCTCCTACGAGCAGTACTTC. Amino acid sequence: CASIPRAGSSYEQYF.

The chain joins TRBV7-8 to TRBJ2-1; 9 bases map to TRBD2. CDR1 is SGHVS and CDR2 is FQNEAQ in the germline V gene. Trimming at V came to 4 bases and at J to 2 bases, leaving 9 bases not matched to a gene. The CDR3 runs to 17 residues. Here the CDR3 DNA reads TGTGCCAGCAGCTCAGTCGTGGTAGCGGGAGCCTACAATGAGCAGTTCTTC. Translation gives CASSSVVVAGAYNEQFF.

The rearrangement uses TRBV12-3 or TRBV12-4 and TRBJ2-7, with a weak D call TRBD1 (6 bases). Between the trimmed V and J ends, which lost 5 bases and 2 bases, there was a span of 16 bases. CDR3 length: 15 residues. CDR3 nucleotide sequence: TGTGCCAGCAGTACGAACAGGGTTCCACCCTACGAGCAGTACTTC. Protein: CASSTNRVPPYEQYF.